The next 22 T cell receptor beta chains were all read from a single sample in a study of control samples from healthy donors and cancer patients. Data came from immunoSEQ multiplex PCR; TCRdb stores just in-frame clones and leaves some out. The profile shows some 200,000 clones, around 91% of them singletons. The sequenced sample was blood. These receptors originate from a young woman in good health.

The chain uses TRBV11-3 and TRBJ2-1, with TRBD2 matching over 7 bases. Germline lookup yields CDR1 SGHNT and CDR2 YENEEA. Trimming cost V 1 base and J 0 bases; bases outside gene matches: 0. This CDR3 is built from 15 residues. For the CDR3, the DNA is TGTGCCAGCAGCTTAGGGGACTACTCCTACAATGAGCAGTTCTTC. Protein sequence: CASSLGDYSYNEQFF.

The CDR3 sequence: CASSQNIAGVGKDYEQYF. The CDR3 nucleotides are TGTGCCAGCAGCCAAAACATAGCGGGAGTGGGAAAGGACTACGAGCAGTACTTC. The chain links TRBV4-2 to TRBJ2-7, with TRBD2 identical over 9 bases. CDR1 and CDR2 from the germline V gene are LGHNA and YNFKEQ. The J segment lost 3 bases and the V segment lost 2 bases, leaving 14 bases of the junction unmatched. This CDR3 region has 18 residues.

The chain carries TRBV13 and TRBJ1-1; 9 bases agree with TRBD1. The CDR3 length is 15 residues. The J segment lost 4 bases and the V segment lost 2 bases, leaving 5 bases of the junction unmatched. Germline V gene data show CDR1 as PRHDT and CDR2 as FYEKMQ (reference sequence). CDR3 sequence: CASSLSGTGTTEAFF. The CDR3 DNA reads as TGTGCCAGCAGCTTATCGGGGACAGGGACCACTGAAGCTTTCTTT.

CDR3 loop: CASSYGVKNTGELFF. CDR3 coding DNA: TGTGCCAGCAGTTACGGGGTGAAGAACACCGGGGAGCTGTTTTTT. V gene TRBV6-5 combines with J gene TRBJ2-2, with D uncertain. In germline, CDR1 is MNHEY, CDR2 SVGAGI. V lost 2 bases, J lost 1 base, and 8 bases lay in between. The CDR3 covers 15 residues.

This rearrangement joins TRBV6-5 to TRBJ2-4; 9 bases are a match to TRBD2. This CDR3 contains 16 residues. CDR1 is MNHEY and CDR2 is SVGAGI in the germline V gene. V lost 4 bases and J lost 0; bases outside the gene matches: 4. Written as DNA, the CDR3 is TGTGCCAGCAGTTCAAGACTAGCGGTAGCCAAAAACATTCAGTACTTC. Protein: CASSSRLAVAKNIQYF.

The V gene is TRBV29-1, the J gene TRBJ2-1; TRBD2 aligns across 10 bases. Germline CDR1 SQVTM, CDR2 ANQGSEA. The CDR3 is made up of 13 amino acids. Trimming at V came to 5 bases and at J to 3 bases, leaving 1 base not matched to a gene. The chain's CDR3 is CSVPSGGYNEQFF. Here the CDR3 DNA reads TGCAGCGTTCCTAGCGGGGGCTACAATGAGCAGTTCTTC.

The genes are TRBV5-1 and TRBJ2-5; D might be TRBD1 (5 bases). V lost 1 base, J lost 5 bases, and 12 bases lay in between. Germline CDR1 reads SGHRS; CDR2 reads YFSETQ. The CDR3 totals 14 residues. The CDR3 region has the DNA TGCGCCAGCAGCTTGCAAGGGGATGGGGAGACCCAGTACTTC. It encodes CASSLQGDGETQYF.

A remark on this clone: The same CDR3 also results from other DNA sequences found in this sample. The chain combines TRBV6-5 with TRBJ1-3, with TRBD1 as a possible D gene (5 bases). CDR1 is MNHEY, CDR2 SVGAGI, per germline. V dropped 7 bases and J dropped 0 bases, with 10 bases sitting between them. The CDR3 loop spans 14 amino acids. The CDR3 loop is CASKRRGSGNTIYF. The DNA for the CDR3 is TGTGCCAGCAAACGGAGGGGCTCTGGAAACACCATATATTTT.

The gene calls are TRBV5-6 and TRBJ2-1; TRBD1 matches 9 bases. This CDR3 has 15 residues. CDR1 and CDR2 (germline): SGHDT, YYEEEE. J gave up 3 bases and V 0 bases, and 1 base lay outside the gene matches. As DNA, the CDR3 is TGTGCCAGCAGCTTGGGGGGACAGGGCTACAATGAGCAGTTCTTC. Its protein product is CASSLGGQGYNEQFF.

The rearrangement uses TRBV28 and TRBJ1-5; D perhaps matches TRBD1 (5 bases). Germline V CDR1 and CDR2: MDHEN, SYDVKM. The CDR3 is 14 residues long. The V end was cut by 6 bases, the J end by 3 bases, with 12 bases between. The chain's CDR3 is CASSPGTPNQPQHF. CDR3 sequence (DNA): TGTGCCAGCAGCCCCGGGACTCCCAATCAGCCCCAGCATTTT.

V gene TRBV12-3 or TRBV12-4 combines with J gene TRBJ2-5, with TRBD1 identical over 8 bases. The CDR3 runs to 13 residues. With 7 bases clipped from V and 5 bases from J, the junction kept 6 bases outside the gene matches. The chain's CDR3 is CASTRQGKETQYF. The CDR3 DNA follows: TGTGCCAGCACCCGACAGGGGAAGGAGACCCAGTACTTC.

To note about this clone: The junction does not match germline at one end; this may be a read error. The chain recombines TRBV28 with TRBJ1-3; D is ambiguous. The CDR3 has 14 residues. In germline, CDR1 is MDHEN, CDR2 SYDVKM. DNA of the CDR3: TGTGCCGGCAGTTTATTCGGGAGTGGAAACACCATATATTTT. Its protein is CAGSLFGSGNTIYF.

The V call is TRBV4-1, the J call TRBJ1-2; D perhaps matches TRBD1 (5 bases). Trimming stripped 4 bases from V and 4 bases from J, with 13 bases between. Germline V gene lookup returns CDR1 MGHRA and CDR2 YSYEKL. CDR3 length: 14 amino acids. CDR3: CASSPSGLSYGYTF. The CDR3 DNA follows: TGCGCCAGCAGCCCCTCAGGGTTGTCCTATGGCTACACCTTC.

As to this clone: Additional DNA sequences in this sample encode the identical CDR3. J is TRBJ1-5 and V is TRBV27; D is perhaps TRBD1 (6 bases). The CDR3 covers 13 residues. The ends were cut back, 6 bases at V and 3 bases at J, with 9 bases in the middle. The germline V gene encodes CDR1 MNHEY and CDR2 SMNVEV (reference sequence). In DNA form, the CDR3 reads TGTGCCAGCAGACGGACAGACAATCAGCCCCAGCATTTT. Encoded protein: CASRRTDNQPQHF.

V is TRBV19 and J is TRBJ2-7, with a tentative D call TRBD1 (5 bases). The CDR3 totals 13 residues. The germline V gene has CDR1 LNHDA and CDR2 SQIVND (reference sequence). Trimming took 4 bases from V and 1 from J, leaving 8 bases between them. The CDR3 loop is CASSTQGSYEQYF. CDR3 in DNA: TGTGCCAGTAGTACCCAGGGTTCCTACGAGCAGTACTTC.

V is TRBV19 and J is TRBJ1-5; 9 nucleotides agree with TRBD1. V lost 9 bases to trimming and J lost 5 bases; unmatched junction nucleotides: 5. Germline V gene data show CDR1 as LNHDA and CDR2 as SQIVND (reference sequence). The CDR3 covers 13 residues. CDR3 in amino acids: CASRQGEDQPQHF. CDR3 bases: TGTGCCAGCCGACAGGGGGAGGATCAGCCCCAGCATTTT.

This clone showed up just once. The chain couples TRBV5-1 to TRBJ1-1; the match to TRBD1 covers 9 bases. The CDR3 sequence is 16 residues long. Germline V gene data show CDR1 as SGHRS and CDR2 as YFSETQ. V trimming: 2 bases; J trimming: 4 bases; junction bases outside the gene matches: 9. The CDR3 reads CASSFQGQGGRTEAFF. The CDR3 coding sequence is TGCGCCAGCAGCTTCCAGGGACAGGGTGGGCGCACTGAAGCTTTCTTT.

As concerns this clone: Other DNA sequences in the same sample also yield this CDR3. V and J are TRBV6-2 or TRBV6-3 and TRBJ1-5; 7 nucleotides align to TRBD1. CDR3 length equals 13 residues. The germline CDR1 and CDR2 sequences are MNHEY and SVGEGT. The V and J ends lost 5 bases and 6 bases, in that order; junction bases with no gene match: 4. The DNA for the CDR3 is TGTGCCAGCAGTCCACAGGGGTCTCAGCCCCAGCATTTT. Encoded protein: CASSPQGSQPQHF.

The chain carries TRBV9 and TRBJ1-1, with unresolved D. The V end lost 0 bases, the J end lost 0 bases, and 6 bases lay between the germline ends. Germline V lookup: CDR1 SGDLS, CDR2 YYNGEE. The CDR3 is made up of 14 amino acids. This chain's CDR3 is CASSVVSVNTEAFF. The CDR3 DNA reads TGTGCCAGCAGCGTAGTTTCGGTGAACACTGAAGCTTTCTTT.

The chain joins TRBV19 to TRBJ1-6; 7 nucleotides align to TRBD1. The length of the CDR3 is 14 residues. J was trimmed by 7 bases and V by 2 bases; bases with no gene match: 2. CDR1 is LNHDA and CDR2 is SQIVND in the germline V gene (reference sequence). The CDR3 nucleotides read TGTGCCAGTAGTATACAGGGGGGAAATTCACCCCTCCACTTT. It specifies CASSIQGGNSPLHF.

The gene calls are TRBV19 and TRBJ1-1; D is perhaps TRBD1 (5 bases). Trimming left V 4 bases short and J 1 base short, with 13 bases between. In germline, CDR1 is LNHDA, CDR2 SQIVND (reference sequence). This CDR3 has 15 amino acids. The CDR3 DNA reads TGTGCCAGTAGTACTTCCCGGGGGACGAACACTGAAGCTTTCTTT. Amino acid sequence: CASSTSRGTNTEAFF.

This sequence joins TRBV5-6 and TRBJ1-5; a weak D match, TRBD1 (6 bases). CDR1 SGHDT and CDR2 YYEEEE come from the germline V gene. The CDR3 extends over 13 amino acids. The V end lost 4 bases, the J end lost 3 bases, and 8 bases lay between the germline ends. For the CDR3, the DNA is TGTGCCAGCAGCCAGGGGCCCAATCAGCCCCAGCATTTT. Its protein is CASSQGPNQPQHF.